Below are 9 T cell receptor beta chains sequenced from a single sample in a study of response to subunit inactivated influenza vaccine (dated by TCRdb to about 2018). The library was generated by RT-PCR. Sequencing was carried out with an Illumina HiSeq 2500. TCRdb redid the processing of the public reads, applying fastp at Q25 and MiXCR, and retained in-frame beta chains. CDR3 protein sequences are deduplicated, and each keeps its most common genes and DNA. Across this sample there are 800,000 to 1,000,000 distinct CDR3 sequences, with less than 25% seen only once. The ten largest clonotypes hold 10% to 13% of the sample. Here the sequenced sample was PBMCs from blood, taken roughly 5 days after vaccination. All receptors come from a man in his forties or fifties who received an inactivated influenza vaccine. Donor details come from another sample of the same person, matched by shared clones.

This clonotype has a handful of counts. V gene TRBV27 combines with J gene TRBJ1-2; D is unresolved. V was shortened by 1 base and J by 1 base, with 7 bases between the two germline ends. The germline V gene encodes CDR1 MNHEY and CDR2 SMNVEV (reference sequence). This CDR3 contains 14 residues. CDR3 coding DNA: TGTGCCAGCAGTTTATACCCAGATAACTATGGCTACACCTTC. Its translation: CASSLYPDNYGYTF.

This clonotype turned up a few times. The chain uses TRBV12-3 or TRBV12-4 and TRBJ2-7, with TRBD2 identical over 7 bases. Trimming took 1 base from V and 1 from J; bases not matched to a gene: 25. The CDR3 is made up of 22 amino acids. The CDR3 reads CASSLVLRYQTARHGGSYEQYF. The CDR3 region has the DNA TGTGCCAGCAGTTTAGTTTTACGCTATCAGACTGCTCGGCACGGGGGGTCCTACGAGCAGTACTTC.

The rearrangement joins TRBV5-1 to TRBJ2-7; no reliable D call. V was clipped by 4 bases and J by 6 bases, with 11 bases between them. CDR3 size: 12 residues. CDR1 SGHRS and CDR2 YFSETQ come from the germline V gene. The CDR3 reads CASSTGVSEQYF. CDR3 in DNA: TGCGCCAGCAGCACCGGAGTAAGCGAGCAGTACTTC. The variable domain in full, with the rest retrieved from reference TRBV5-1 and TRBJ2-7, is KAGVTQTPRYLIKTRGQQVTLSCSPISGHRSVSWYQQTPGQGLQFLFEYFSETQRNKGNFPGRFSGRQFSNSRSEMNVSTLELGDSALYLCASSTGVSEQYFGPGTRLTVT.

This clonotype was detected a few times. V gene TRBV10-3 combines with J gene TRBJ2-7; D is undetermined. The CDR3 length is 13 residues. The V end lost 4 bases, the J end lost 6 bases, and 13 bases lay between the germline ends. The V gene's germline CDR1 is ENHRY and CDR2 SYGVKD. The CDR3 coding sequence is TGTGCCATCAGTGCGGACGAAGCAGGCGAGCAGTACTTC. It is translated as CAISADEAGEQYF.

This clonotype was counted a few times. The chain uses TRBV12-3 or TRBV12-4 and TRBJ2-3; tentative D call: TRBD1 (6 bases). Trimming shortened V by 6 bases and J by 2 bases, and 12 bases separated the two germline ends. The CDR3 totals 14 residues. The CDR3 bases are TGTGCCAGCAGCACAGGGCCGAACACAGATACGCAGTATTTT. Translated: CASSTGPNTDTQYF.

The table lists this clonotype with many counts. One end of the junction does not line up with germline, which may come from a read error. This chain joins TRBV7-7 and TRBJ2-5; a possible D gene is TRBD1 (6 bases). The CDR3 consists of 13 residues. Germline V lookup: CDR1 SSHAT, CDR2 FNYEAQ (reference sequence). CDR3 in DNA: TGTGCTAGCAGTCCACAGGGAGTTGGGACCCAGTACTTC. As protein: CASSPQGVGTQYF.

This clonotype appeared a few times. J is TRBJ1-2 and V is TRBV7-2; D unresolved. V dropped 1 base and J dropped 5 bases, with 17 bases sitting between them. Germline assignment: CDR1 SGHTA and CDR2 FQGNSA. The CDR3 spans 16 residues. The CDR3 loop reads CASSLEPLSYPYGYTF. The CDR3 nucleotides are TGTGCCAGCAGCTTAGAACCCTTGTCGTACCCTTATGGCTACACCTTC.

This clonotype was seen repeatedly, ten times or more. The V gene is TRBV12-3 or TRBV12-4, the J gene TRBJ2-7, with 14 bases that match TRBD2. This CDR3 contains 14 residues. The J segment lost 0 bases and the V segment lost 8 bases, leaving 0 bases of the junction unmatched. The CDR3 sequence: CASGTSGSSYEQYF. The CDR3, as DNA: TGTGCCAGCGGGACTAGCGGGAGCTCCTACGAGCAGTACTTC.

The rearrangement uses TRBV4-2 and TRBJ2-5, with D possibly being TRBD1 or TRBD2 (5 bases each). Trimming took 2 bases from V and 4 from J, leaving 17 bases between them. The length of the CDR3 is 16 residues. Germline CDR1 and CDR2: LGHNA and YNFKEQ. CDR3 sequence reads: CASSQIGAEPGETQYF. CDR3 nucleotides: TGTGCCAGCAGCCAAATCGGGGCCGAGCCTGGAGAGACCCAGTACTTC.